This TCR beta chain was recovered during a study of blood T cell repertoires in COVID-19. Study details: Samples representing acute and convalescent COVID-19 were sourced from the United States, Italy and Spain. In each case, the material was cDNA or gDNA derived from T cells, B-cell-depleted T cells, or PBMCs.

In the original analysis: By means of reference gene primer amplification, nucleated cell counts were estimated. Generated by immunoSEQ multiplex PCR, the TCRdb table keeps only in-frame clones and is missing some. D and trimming come from the DNA, and the V and J calls and clone size come from that table. The top ten hold 5.5% to 7% of the sample, which has about 200,000 clones, 79% seen once. The ends lost 4 bases at V and 7 bases at J; junction bases unmatched: 11. Germline assignment: CDR1 SGHRS and CDR2 YFSETQ. CDR3 size: 15 residues. The Seattle patients, enrolled during active infection, were followed longitudinally.

The J gene is TRBJ2-7, the V gene TRBV5-1; 10 nucleotides align to TRBD1. The clonotype comes from a woman aged 35 to 49 with COVID-19, enrolled during active disease. The sequencing sample was made of peripheral blood. In nucleotides, the CDR3 is TGCGCCAGCAGCACGGCCGGGACAGGGGTGGGGGAGCAGTACTTC. It yields the protein CASSTAGTGVGEQYF.